The rows below give T cell receptor beta chains drawn from one sample of a study of T cell repertoires in cytomegalovirus infection. Each CDR3 protein gets one entry after TCRdb re-called the reads with MiXCR. Among some 440,000 distinct CDR3 sequences listed, roughly a third were seen once. The specimen was PBMCs. The source is a human donor in good health (CMV status not recorded). Some clones in this sample may be carry-over from other donors' samples. The CDR3 runs from the conserved cysteine through the conserved F or W. Each record gives: clone size, J gene, D gene, V gene, CDR3 protein, CDR3 DNA. A D gene is named only where the DNA matches it firmly. Clone size is stated in some rows and not others, as once, few, many or a class when expanded.

>.|TRBJ1-6|.|TRBV5-4
CASSLNRGTTNSPLHF
TGTGCCAGCAGCTTGAATAGGGGGACCACGAATTCACCCCTCCACTTT
>.|TRBJ2-1|.|TRBV5-6
CASSLTGRITYNEQFF
TGTGCCAGCAGCTTGACGGGCAGGATAACCTACAATGAGCAGTTCTTC
>.|TRBJ1-6|.|TRBV20-1
CSSYQFDRNNSPLHF
TGCAGTTCTTACCAATTCGATAGAAATAATTCACCCCTCCACTTT
>.|TRBJ2-3|TRBD2|TRBV4-2
CASSREAGEDTQYF
TGTGCCAGCAGCCGCGAAGCGGGGGAAGATACGCAGTATTTT
>.|TRBJ2-5|TRBD2|TRBV6-5
CASSYFSGGATETQYF
TGTGCCAGCAGTTACTTTAGCGGGGGGGCGACGGAGACCCAGTACTTC
>.|TRBJ2-7|.|TRBV4-3
CASSQEGKNYEQYF
TGCGCCAGCAGCCAAGAGGGTAAGAACTACGAGCAGTACTTC
>.|TRBJ2-5|TRBD2|TRBV11-2
CASSFSLAGSQETQYF
TGTGCCAGCAGCTTCTCACTAGCGGGGAGCCAAGAGACCCAGTACTTC
>.|TRBJ1-1|.|TRBV6-5
CASSYSGDPNTEAFF
TGTGCCAGCAGTTACTCCGGAGACCCGAACACTGAAGCTTTCTTT
>.|TRBJ2-7|.|TRBV10-3
CAIKGSEQYF
TGTGCCATCAAGGGCAGCGAGCAGTACTTC
>.|TRBJ2-7|TRBD1|TRBV7-8
CASSDRDSYYEQYF
TGTGCCAGCAGCGACCGGGACAGCTACTACGAGCAGTACTTC
>few|TRBJ1-1|TRBD1|TRBV12-3/TRBV12-4
CASSLGQGAVAFF
TGTGCCAGCAGCCTGGGACAGGGGGCGGTCGCTTTCTTT
>few|TRBJ2-2|.|TRBV20-1
CSARSGGRNTGELFF
TGCAGTGCTAGATCCGGGGGTCGGAACACCGGGGAGCTGTTTTTT
>.|TRBJ2-1|.|TRBV20-1
CSANPLGAGSYNEQFF
TGCAGTGCTAATCCCCTGGGGGCGGGAAGCTACAATGAGCAGTTCTTC
>once|TRBJ2-1|.|TRBV20-1
CSAPHYVRLNEPFF
TGCAGTGCCCCACACTACGTCAGGTTGAATGAGCCGTTCTTC
>few|TRBJ2-1|TRBD1|TRBV6-1
CASSEARDRADSYNEQFF
TGTGCCAGCAGTGAAGCGCGGGACAGGGCTGACTCCTACAATGAGCAGTTCTTC
>.|TRBJ2-3|.|TRBV18
CASSKKPRAPDTQYF
TGTGCCAGCTCAAAAAAGCCCAGGGCCCCAGATACGCAGTATTTT
>.|TRBJ1-1|.|TRBV7-9
CASSSGRLTEAFF
TGTGCCAGCAGCTCCGGCAGACTCACTGAAGCTTTCTTT
>few|TRBJ2-7|TRBD1|TRBV7-2
CASSLGRDRYYEQYF
TGTGCCAGCAGCTTAGGTAGGGACAGGTACTACGAGCAGTACTTC
>few|TRBJ1-6|.|TRBV27
CASSLFARAGNSPLHF
TGTGCCAGCAGTTTATTTGCCAGGGCGGGTAATTCACCCCTCCACTTT
>.|TRBJ1-6|.|TRBV12-3/TRBV12-4
CTSSRASTRRADSPLHF
TGTACCAGCAGTCGAGCTTCCACGAGGCGGGCCGATTCACCCCTCCACTTT
>many|TRBJ1-2|.|TRBV7-2
CASSAVYGYTF
TGTGCCAGCAGCGCCGTTTATGGCTACACCTTC
>few|TRBJ1-3|.|TRBV27
CASSPNRPGQISGNTIYF
TGTGCCAGCAGTCCTAACCGCCCGGGACAAATCTCTGGAAACACCATATATTTT
>many|TRBJ2-7|TRBD2|TRBV7-2
CASSPSLAGGSYEQYF
TGTGCCAGCAGCCCATCGTTAGCGGGGGGTTCTTACGAGCAGTACTTC
>.|TRBJ1-1|TRBD1|TRBV5-1
CASSLGQGATKAFF
TGCGCCAGCAGCTTGGGACAGGGGGCCACTAAAGCTTTCTTT
>.|TRBJ1-4|.|TRBV12-3/TRBV12-4
CASSSAPATNEKLFF
TGTGCCAGCAGTTCCGCCCCTGCAACTAATGAAAAACTGTTTTTT
>.|TRBJ1-1|.|TRBV5-1
CASSLGPMSGAALGAFF
TGCGCCAGCAGCTTGGGCCCTATGTCCGGGGCCGCTTTGGGGGCTTTCTTT
>many|TRBJ1-3|.|TRBV7-2
CASSFGPSGNTIYF
TGTGCCAGCAGCTTCGGGCCTTCTGGAAACACCATATATTTT
>.|TRBJ2-1|.|TRBV5-1
CASSWTEPTLNEQFF
TGCGCCAGCAGCTGGACGGAACCAACCCTCAATGAGCAGTTCTTC
>.|TRBJ1-2|.|TRBV19
CASTSQGGVVGYTF
TGTGCCAGCACATCACAAGGCGGGGTAGTTGGCTACACCTTC
>many|TRBJ2-6|.|TRBV7-9
CASSPPTVSGANVLTF
TGTGCCAGCAGCCCACCGACCGTATCTGGGGCCAACGTCCTGACTTTC
>.|TRBJ2-3|TRBD2|TRBV28
CASSLQTTSGGTTETQYF
TGTGCCAGCAGTTTACAAACGACTAGCGGGGGGACCACAGAAACGCAGTATTTT
>few|TRBJ1-5|.|TRBV12-3/TRBV12-4
CASRADSNSNQPQHF
TGTGCCAGCAGAGCGGACAGCAATAGCAATCAGCCCCAGCATTTT
>.|TRBJ2-4|.|TRBV19
CASSIVTGQRSKNIQYF
TGTGCCAGTAGTATAGTCACCGGACAGAGGAGCAAAAACATTCAGTACTTC
>.|TRBJ1-3|.|TRBV18
CASSPPQAQPNSGNTIYF
TGTGCCAGCTCACCACCCCAAGCGCAACCTAACTCTGGAAACACCATATATTTT
>.|TRBJ1-1|.|TRBV19
CASVAENTEAFF
TGTGCCAGTGTTGCCGAGAACACTGAAGCTTTCTTT
>many|TRBJ2-3|TRBD2|TRBV7-3
CASSFSSGGSDTQYF
TGTGCCAGCAGCTTCTCTAGCGGGGGGTCAGATACGCAGTATTTT
>.|TRBJ1-5|.|TRBV30
CAWRLNGGNQPQHF
TGTGCCTGGAGATTAAACGGAGGCAATCAGCCCCAGCATTTT
>few|TRBJ1-5|.|TRBV15
CATSRERETNQPQHF
TGTGCCACCAGCAGAGAACGGGAGACAAATCAGCCCCAGCATTTT
>many|TRBJ1-3|TRBD1|TRBV7-2
CASRRPGTDSGNTIYF
TGTGCCAGCAGGCGACCGGGGACAGACTCTGGAAACACCATATATTTT
>.|TRBJ2-5|.|TRBV20-1
CSASTITRQETQYF
TGCAGTGCTAGCACCATAACTAGGCAAGAGACCCAGTACTTC
>.|TRBJ2-7|.|TRBV28
CASSPLGGRNYEQYF
TGTGCCAGCAGTCCCCTGGGCGGGCGAAACTACGAGCAGTACTTC